A single sample is the source of the 25 T cell receptor beta chains below, sequenced in a study of T cells after yellow fever vaccination. TCRdb used MiXCR to reprocess the 5' RACE reads, holding one entry per CDR3 protein. Among some 73,000 distinct CDR3 sequences listed, 7.5% to 8% were seen once. Here the sequenced sample was CD8+ T cells sorted from PBMCs, taken on the day of the yellow fever booster vaccination. Every receptor here comes from a man younger than 45 who received the YFV17D yellow fever vaccine.

This clonotype has at least ten counts. This chain links TRBV18 with TRBJ1-5; D ambiguous. The V end lost 0 bases, the J end lost 4 bases, and 4 bases lay between the germline ends. CDR3 length: 13 amino acids. CDR1 KGHSH and CDR2 LQKENI come from the germline V gene. CDR3 amino acids: CASSPPGNQPQHF. Written as DNA, the CDR3 is TGTGCCAGCTCACCACCGGGGAATCAGCCCCAGCATTTT.

The V and J genes are TRBV21-1 and TRBJ2-7. TRBV21-1 is a listed pseudogene. CDR3 length: 10 amino acids. CDR3 region: CASSTDAQYF. The DNA for the CDR3 is TGTGCCAGCAGCACTGATGCCCAGTACTTC.

In this sample, this clonotype turned up many times. The V gene is TRBV14, the J gene TRBJ2-1; D call uncertain. This CDR3 has 12 residues. V was trimmed by 2 bases and J by 8 bases, leaving 7 bases between them. The V gene's germline CDR1 is SGHDN and CDR2 FVKESK. CDR3 coding DNA: TGTGCCAGCAGCCAACGGGCATATGAGCAGTTCTTC. The encoded protein is CASSQRAYEQFF.

Many counts were recorded for this clonotype. The rearrangement uses TRBV20-1 and TRBJ2-1, with D perhaps assigned TRBD1 or TRBD2 (6 bases each). The CDR3 has 13 amino acids. Germline lookup yields CDR1 DFQATT and CDR2 SNEGSKA (reference sequence). For the CDR3, the DNA is TGCAGAACACAGAGGGGGGATGAGAATGAGCAGTTCTTC. Translating it yields CRTQRGDENEQFF.

The table lists this clonotype with a few counts. V usage is TRBV27 and J usage is TRBJ2-7; D is unresolved. V lost 3 bases, J lost 7 bases, and 13 bases lay in between. CDR1 and CDR2 from the germline V gene are MNHEY and SMNVEV (reference sequence). The CDR3 runs 13 residues. CDR3 coding DNA: TGTGCCAGCAGTTTGGGTCCAGTGGGGGAGCAGTACTTC. This gives the protein CASSLGPVGEQYF.

For the CDR3, the DNA is TGCAGTGCTAGAGAGGAGGCTTGGACTGAAGCTTTCTTT. Its protein is CSAREEAWTEAFF. V gene TRBV20-1 combines with J gene TRBJ1-1; D is undetermined. This CDR3 has 13 residues. Trimming removed 0 bases at V and 5 bases at J, with 10 bases between. CDR1 DFQATT and CDR2 SNEGSKA come from the germline V gene (reference sequence).

There are a few counts of this clonotype. The rearrangement uses TRBV11-3 and TRBJ2-5, with D tentatively TRBD1 or TRBD2 (5 bases each). Trimming stripped 5 bases from V and 0 bases from J, with 10 bases between. The germline V gene has CDR1 SGHNT and CDR2 YENEEA. This CDR3 spans 14 amino acids. CDR3 in amino acids: CASSPGTDQETQYF. CDR3 coding DNA: TGTGCCAGCAGCCCGGGGACGGACCAAGAGACCCAGTACTTC.

This clonotype was seen a handful of times. J is TRBJ2-7 and V is TRBV20-1; TRBD1 agrees at 7 bases. The CDR3 length is 14 residues. With V trimmed by 3 bases and J by 2 bases, 7 bases remained unmatched. The germline V gene encodes CDR1 DFQATT and CDR2 SNEGSKA (reference sequence). The CDR3 here is CSASTRQGPYEQYF. As DNA, the CDR3 is TGCAGTGCTAGCACCCGACAGGGACCCTACGAGCAGTACTTC.

This clonotype was counted many times. This chain links TRBV11-1 with TRBJ2-5, with D uncertain. V was pared by 5 bases and J by 0 bases, with 22 bases between. CDR1 and CDR2 from the germline V gene are SGHAT and FQDESV (reference sequence). This CDR3 has 18 amino acids. DNA for the CDR3: TGTGCCAGCAGCCCTCCGCTAGACGGTTCTGGGTACCAAGAGACCCAGTACTTC. Amino acid sequence: CASSPPLDGSGYQETQYF.

This chain links TRBV6-2 or TRBV6-3 with TRBJ2-1; 8 bases match TRBD1. The CDR3 covers 15 residues. CDR1 MNHEY and CDR2 SVGEGT come from the germline V gene. V lost 6 bases to trimming and J lost 4 bases; unmatched junction nucleotides: 8. Here the CDR3 reads CASREGQAGYNEQFF. In DNA form, the CDR3 reads TGTGCCAGCAGAGAGGGACAGGCGGGGTACAATGAGCAGTTCTTC.

This clonotype was seen a few times. The rearrangement uses TRBV7-2 and TRBJ2-5; TRBD2 matches at 8 bases. V was pared by 8 bases and J by 5 bases, with 10 bases of the junction left unmatched. Germline CDR1 is SGHTA and CDR2 is FQGNSA. This CDR3 has 14 residues. The CDR3 region has the DNA TGTGCCAGCTCTGGCGGTAGCGGGATGGAGACCCAGTACTTC. This sequence encodes CASSGGSGMETQYF.

A few counts support this clonotype. Relative to the germline gene, one junction end is altered; a read error may explain this. The chain recombines TRBV11-2 with TRBJ2-1; D is perhaps TRBD2 (6 bases). Germline V CDR1 and CDR2: SGHAT, FQNNGV. The length of the CDR3 is 13 residues. CDR3 nucleotide sequence: TGTGCCAGCAGCTTAGGGCCTAGCGTCTTTCGGAGCTTC. This encodes CASSLGPSVFRSF.

This clonotype appeared a few times. This rearrangement joins TRBV20-1 to TRBJ2-3; no clear D. V was pared by 3 bases and J by 1 base, with 11 bases between. The CDR3 totals 14 residues. The V gene's germline CDR1 is DFQATT and CDR2 SNEGSKA (reference sequence). In DNA form, the CDR3 reads TGCAGTGCTAGTAAGGTTCAACGCACAGATACGCAGTATTTT. Amino acid sequence: CSASKVQRTDTQYF.

This clonotype was observed at least ten times. The V call is TRBV12-3 or TRBV12-4, the J call TRBJ2-1; 12 nucleotides agree with TRBD2. This CDR3 is built from 16 residues. V shed 8 bases and J 4 bases; nucleotides not matched to a gene: 9. CDR3 coding DNA: TGTGCCAGCGGCCAGATTCTAGCGGGAGGGTACAATGAGCAGTTCTTC. Protein: CASGQILAGGYNEQFF.

The rearrangement joins TRBV4-3 to TRBJ2-5; 9 bases agree with TRBD1. The CDR3 runs to 14 residues. Germline lookup yields CDR1 LGHNA and CDR2 YSLEER. The V gene end was trimmed by 0 bases and the J gene end by 4 bases; junction bases not matched to a gene: 0. This chain's CDR3 is CASSQETGGETQYF. CDR3 coding DNA: TGCGCCAGCAGCCAAGAGACAGGGGGAGAGACCCAGTACTTC.

This clonotype has only a few counts. J is TRBJ2-5 and V is TRBV6-2 or TRBV6-3; 7 bases match TRBD2. Germline trimming cut 6 bases from V and 1 base from J; bases unmatched to any gene: 14. CDR3 size: 17 residues. From germline, CDR1 is MNHEY and CDR2 SVGEGT. The CDR3 DNA is TGTGCCAGCAGCACACGAGTACTAGCGACCCGCCAAGAGACCCAGTACTTC. This codes for CASSTRVLATRQETQYF.

The gene calls are TRBV12-3 or TRBV12-4 and TRBJ2-6; 7 bases are shared with TRBD1. The CDR3 totals 18 residues. J lost 2 bases, V lost 6 bases, and 13 bases had no gene match. This CDR3 is CASRTETGRTAGANVLTF. CDR3 DNA sequence: TGTGCCAGCAGAACTGAGACAGGGAGAACGGCTGGGGCCAACGTCCTGACTTTC.

This clonotype was observed a few times. The CDR3 reads CASSEEGTSGSYEQYF. CDR3 nucleotides: TGTGCCAGCAGCGAGGAGGGGACTAGCGGTTCCTACGAGCAGTACTTC. V and J are TRBV9 and TRBJ2-7; 11 nucleotides match TRBD2. In germline, CDR1 is SGDLS, CDR2 YYNGEE. This CDR3 spans 16 amino acids. With 3 bases clipped from V and 1 base from J, the junction kept 6 bases outside the gene matches.

At least ten counts were recorded for this clonotype. The chain has TRBV27 and TRBJ2-1; 11 bases are shared with TRBD2. This CDR3 spans 16 amino acids. Trimming cost V 10 bases and J 5 bases; bases outside gene matches: 13. The V gene's germline CDR1 is MNHEY and CDR2 SMNVEV (reference sequence). Here the CDR3 DNA reads TGTGCCACCACCGCTACCGGGACTAGCGGTGACAATGAGCAGTTCTTC. As protein: CATTATGTSGDNEQFF.

The table lists this clonotype with many counts. The V and J genes are TRBV2 and TRBJ2-3, with 11 bases aligning to TRBD2. Trimming cost V 6 bases and J 2 bases; bases outside gene matches: 4. CDR3 length equals 15 residues. CDR1 and CDR2 (germline): SNHLY, FYNNEI. The CDR3 DNA is TGTGCCAGCAGCACGACTAGCGGGGACACAGATACGCAGTATTTT. It yields the protein CASSTTSGDTDTQYF.

V is TRBV11-3 and J is TRBJ2-1; D is unclear. Trimming pared 5 bases from V and 7 bases from J, leaving 12 bases between. CDR3 length: 13 residues. Germline-derived CDR1 and CDR2 are SGHNT and YENEEA. The CDR3 coding sequence is TGTGCCAGCAGCCCGCCGAACAGAAATGAGCAGTTCTTC. Protein: CASSPPNRNEQFF.

V and J are TRBV12-3 or TRBV12-4 and TRBJ2-1; TRBD2 aligns across 11 bases. The CDR3 is 15 residues long. With 6 bases clipped from V and 3 bases from J, the junction kept 4 bases outside the gene matches. This CDR3 is CASSPLAGDYNEQFF. Written as DNA, the CDR3 is TGTGCCAGCAGCCCACTAGCGGGAGACTACAATGAGCAGTTCTTC.

The rearrangement uses TRBV6-5 and TRBJ2-7; perhaps TRBD2 as D (5 bases). V was pared by 7 bases and J by 3 bases, with 10 bases between. CDR3 length equals 12 residues. Germline CDR1 reads MNHEY; CDR2 reads SVGAGI. CDR3 nucleotides: TGTGCCAGCACCTCACTAGGCTACGAGCAGTACTTC. The encoded protein is CASTSLGYEQYF.

As DNA, the CDR3 is TGTGCCAGCAGCCCTCGGGCGGTTAGCGGGAGGGTAGAGACCCAGTACTTC. It yields the protein CASSPRAVSGRVETQYF. The chain joins TRBV7-2 to TRBJ2-5, with 11 bases matching TRBD2. Germline CDR1 reads SGHTA; CDR2 reads FQGNSA. The length of the CDR3 is 17 residues. The trim removed 5 bases at V and 4 bases at J, leaving 12 bases unmatched. Drawing the rest from reference TRBV7-2 and TRBJ2-5, the complete variable domain is GAGVSQSPSNKVTEKGKDVELRCDPISGHTALYWYRQSLGQGLEFLIYFQGNSAPDKSGLPSDRFSAERTGGSVSTLTIQRTQQEDSAVYLCASSPRAVSGRVETQYFGPGTRLLVL.

By share, this clonotype ranks as medium-sized (0.01 to 0.1%). J is TRBJ2-7 and V is TRBV4-2; the D call may be TRBD1 or TRBD2 (7 bases each). The germline CDR1 and CDR2 sequences are LGHNA and YNFKEQ. Trimming left V 1 base short and J 0 bases short, with 13 bases between. This CDR3 is 16 amino acids long. The CDR3 sequence is CASSQGEGAPSYEQYF. The CDR3 DNA reads TGTGCCAGCAGCCAAGGGGAGGGGGCCCCCTCCTACGAGCAGTACTTC.